Shown below are 23 T cell receptor beta chains from a single sample sequenced in a study of shared T cell receptors in the human thymus. Measured with immunoSEQ multiplex PCR; TCRdb has only the in-frame clones, and not every one. This sample yields under 700,000 clones, of which 75% to 80% are seen a single time; about 0.013% belongs to the top ten. This sample was shared with a second study, whose subject was human thymus T cells.

Sequencing was done on a sample of thymocytes. The receptors come from a boy less than two years old with a congenital heart defect.

The rearrangement uses TRBV29-1 and TRBJ2-1; 16 nucleotides match TRBD2. CDR3 length: 17 amino acids. Trimming at V came to 8 bases and at J to 7 bases, leaving 14 bases not matched to a gene. CDR1 is SQVTM, CDR2 ANQGSEA, per germline. The CDR3 region is CSSDGTSGRVLGNEQFF. CDR3 bases: TGCAGCTCAGACGGGACTAGCGGGAGGGTTCTAGGGAATGAGCAGTTCTTC.

There are a few counts of this clone. The chain joins TRBV25-1 to TRBJ1-5; D is unclear. V lost 10 bases to trimming and J lost 3 bases, with 16 bases between them. This CDR3 region has 14 residues. Germline V gene data show CDR1 as MGHDK and CDR2 as SYGVNS. The CDR3 coding sequence is TGTGCCATCAAACCCCGGTGCGACAATCAGCCCCAGCATTTT. Its translation: CAIKPRCDNQPQHF.

This sequence joins TRBV18 and TRBJ2-1, with 8 bases identical to TRBD2. J was trimmed by 6 bases and V by 6 bases; bases with no gene match: 10. The germline gives CDR1 KGHSH, CDR2 LQKENI. CDR3 length: 15 amino acids. This chain's CDR3 is CASSRTGLAGNEQFF. For the CDR3, the DNA is TGTGCCAGCTCCCGGACGGGGCTAGCGGGCAATGAGCAGTTCTTC. Looking up the rest from reference TRBV18 and TRBJ2-1 gives the full variable domain: NAGVMQNPRHLVRRRGQEARLRCSPMKGHSHVYWYRQLPEEGLKFMVYLQKENIIDESGMPKERFSAEFPKEGPSILRIQQVVRGDSAAYFCASSRTGLAGNEQFFGPGTRLTVL.

CDR3 residues: CASSQGGASGRDNEQFF. Written as DNA, the CDR3 is TGCGCCAGCAGCCAAGGTGGAGCTAGCGGGAGGGACAATGAGCAGTTCTTC. This chain uses TRBV4-1 with TRBJ2-1; 12 nucleotides match TRBD2. CDR3 size: 17 residues. Losses at the gene ends were 1 base for V and 5 bases for J; bases not matched to a gene: 6. CDR1 is MGHRA, CDR2 YSYEKL, per germline.

Only a few counts were recorded for this clone. The chain links TRBV5-6 to TRBJ2-7; 7 bases are shared with TRBD1. The CDR3 runs to 17 residues. Per the germline V gene, CDR1 is SGHDT and CDR2 is YYEEEE. The junction had 9 bases not matched to a gene; V was cut back by 0 bases and J by 0 bases. The CDR3: CASSLGVVRTGSYEQYF. The CDR3 DNA is TGTGCCAGCAGCTTGGGGGTCGTTCGGACAGGCTCCTACGAGCAGTACTTC.

The V and J genes are TRBV4-2 and TRBJ2-7; D might be TRBD1 (6 bases). V gave up 6 bases and J gave up 2 bases, with 17 bases separating them. This CDR3 has 15 residues. In germline, CDR1 is LGHNA, CDR2 YNFKEQ. CDR3 bases: TGTGCCAGCAGACTCAAGGGGGAGACCCCCTACGAGCAGTACTTC. Encoded protein: CASRLKGETPYEQYF.

The CDR3 is CASSRRGLGNQPQHF. In DNA, the CDR3 is TGTGCCAGCAGTAGGAGAGGGTTGGGCAATCAGCCCCAGCATTTT. The chain links TRBV27 to TRBJ1-5; D not certain. V was trimmed by 5 bases and J by 2 bases, leaving 13 bases between them. The germline CDR1 and CDR2 sequences are MNHEY and SMNVEV (reference sequence). The CDR3 is made up of 15 amino acids.

The genes are TRBV5-1 and TRBJ1-2, with D possibly matching TRBD1 (6 bases). The CDR3 has 14 residues. The V gene's germline CDR1 is SGHRS and CDR2 YFSETQ. The V and J ends lost 4 bases and 6 bases respectively, with 16 bases between them. The CDR3 sequence: CASSVGAQDDGYTF. The CDR3, as DNA: TGCGCCAGCAGCGTGGGGGCGCAGGATGATGGCTACACCTTC.

This rearrangement joins TRBV7-2 to TRBJ2-5, with 12 bases fitting TRBD2. With 2 bases clipped from V and 5 bases from J, the junction kept 3 bases outside the gene matches. This CDR3 spans 15 amino acids. Germline lookup yields CDR1 SGHTA and CDR2 FQGNSA. The CDR3 DNA reads TGTGCCAGCAGCTTACAGACTAGCGGGAGCGAGACCCAGTACTTC. Amino acids: CASSLQTSGSETQYF.

The rearrangement links TRBV7-2 to TRBJ1-1, with TRBD1 identical over 9 bases. Germline V gene data show CDR1 as SGHTA and CDR2 as FQGNSA. CDR3 size: 14 residues. Trimming removed 1 base from V and 4 bases from J; junction bases left unmatched: 1. The CDR3 loop is CASSLGTGATEAFF. CDR3 sequence (DNA): TGTGCCAGCAGCTTAGGGACAGGGGCCACTGAAGCTTTCTTT.

The chain couples TRBV25-1 to TRBJ1-1; D gene unclear. CDR1 is MGHDK, CDR2 SYGVNS, per germline. This CDR3 comprises 14 residues. The ends were cut back, 4 bases at V and 3 bases at J, with 12 bases in the middle. The CDR3 reads CASSATVPDTEAFF. The CDR3 coding sequence is TGTGCCAGCAGTGCCACAGTCCCAGACACTGAAGCTTTCTTT.

This clone was seen more than once but under ten times. The chain employs TRBV25-1 and TRBJ1-2, with no clear D. CDR1 is MGHDK and CDR2 is SYGVNS in the germline V gene. Deletions cut 1 base from V and 3 bases from J, with 9 bases between. The CDR3 spans 14 residues. The CDR3 DNA sequence: TGTGCCAGCAGTGAATTACACAGATACTATGGCTACACCTTC. Its protein product is CASSELHRYYGYTF.

The chain uses TRBV15 and TRBJ1-5; 9 bases agree with TRBD1. The CDR3 extends over 15 amino acids. Looked up from germline, CDR1 is LNHNV and CDR2 is YYDKDF (reference sequence). V lost 3 bases and J lost 4; bases outside the gene matches: 4. The CDR3 DNA is TGTGCCACCAGCAGCCCGGGACAGGGAAATCAGCCCCAGCATTTT. It specifies CATSSPGQGNQPQHF.

J is TRBJ2-3 and V is TRBV25-1; 10 bases fit TRBD2. After removal of 3 bases from V and 7 bases from J, the junction contained 13 bases not matched to a gene. This CDR3 spans 17 amino acids. Germline loops: CDR1 MGHDK, CDR2 SYGVNS. CDR3: CASSEYSQREGRYTQYF. CDR3 DNA sequence: TGTGCCAGCAGTGAGTACTCCCAGCGGGAGGGACGATATACGCAGTATTTT. Full variable domain (outside the CDR3, taken from reference TRBV25-1 and TRBJ2-3): EADIYQTPRYLVIGTGKKITLECSQTMGHDKMYWYQQDPGMELHLIHYSYGVNSTEKGDLSSESTVSRIRTEHFPLTLESARPSHTSQYLCASSEYSQREGRYTQYFGPGTRLTVL.

Concerning this clone: The identical CDR3 is also encoded by other nucleotide sequences in the sample. The chain is built from TRBV5-8 and TRBJ2-3, with D perhaps matching TRBD1 (6 bases). CDR3 length: 15 residues. CDR1 and CDR2 from the germline V gene are SGHTS and YDEGEE. With 0 bases removed from V and 2 bases from J, the gap between germline ends came to 10 bases. CDR3 sequence reads: CASSLEGVNTDTQYF. The CDR3, as DNA: TGTGCCAGCAGCTTGGAGGGGGTCAACACAGATACGCAGTATTTT.

The chain carries TRBV28 and TRBJ2-1; 15 positions agree with TRBD2. J gave up 7 bases and V 3 bases, and 4 bases lay outside the gene matches. CDR1 MDHEN and CDR2 SYDVKM come from the germline V gene. The CDR3 runs 16 residues. The chain's CDR3 is CASSFPGLAGGNEQFF. DNA for the CDR3: TGTGCCAGCAGTTTCCCGGGACTAGCGGGAGGAAATGAGCAGTTCTTC.

The chain couples TRBV27 to TRBJ2-2; 8 bases map to TRBD2. The V segment lost 5 bases and the J segment 4 bases; nucleotides outside the gene matches: 6. Germline values: CDR1 MNHEY, CDR2 SMNVEV (reference sequence). The CDR3 has 15 residues. The CDR3 DNA follows: TGTGCCAGCAGTCCGAGCGGGAGCGGCACCGGGGAGCTGTTTTTT. It is translated as CASSPSGSGTGELFF.

The J gene is TRBJ2-7, the V gene TRBV6-6; maybe TRBD2 (6 bases). This CDR3 contains 15 residues. Trimming shortened V by 6 bases and J by 4 bases, and 19 bases separated the two germline ends. Germline V gene data show CDR1 as MNHNY and CDR2 as SVGAGI (reference sequence). The CDR3 DNA reads TGTGCCAGCAGCCTCCATGTTGGAGGGCCATACGAGCAGTACTTC. Its protein product is CASSLHVGGPYEQYF.

This rearrangement joins TRBV27 to TRBJ2-3; 8 bases line up with TRBD2. Germline V gene data show CDR1 as MNHEY and CDR2 as SMNVEV (reference sequence). V shed 7 bases and J 2 bases; nucleotides not matched to a gene: 8. The CDR3 is made up of 15 amino acids. CDR3 amino acids: CASTTSGRTTDTQYF. CDR3 nucleotides: TGTGCCAGCACTACAAGCGGGAGAACCACAGATACGCAGTATTTT.

Remarks on this clone: This CDR3 is also generated by other DNA sequences in the sample. The rearrangement uses TRBV19 and TRBJ1-1, with D maybe TRBD1 (6 bases). The CDR3 extends over 14 amino acids. Germline-derived CDR1 and CDR2 are LNHDA and SQIVND (reference sequence). V was trimmed by 4 bases and J by 1 base, leaving 10 bases between them. The CDR3, as DNA: TGTGCCAGTAGTACCGGGACACCGAACACTGAAGCTTTCTTT. Protein: CASSTGTPNTEAFF. The whole variable domain, filled in from reference TRBV19 and TRBJ1-1, reads DGGITQSPKYLFRKEGQNVTLSCEQNLNHDAMYWYRQDPGQGLRLIYYSQIVNDFQKGDIAEGYSVSREKKESFPLTVTSAQKNPTAFYLCASSTGTPNTEAFFGQGTRLTVV.

This clone was seen more than once but under ten times. The V call is TRBV6-6, the J call TRBJ2-7, with D possibly TRBD2 on 6 matching bases. The V gene lost 5 bases and the J gene lost 4 bases, with 12 bases spanning the gap. The CDR3 consists of 13 residues. CDR1 is MNHNY, CDR2 SVGAGI, per germline (reference sequence). The CDR3 bases are TGTGCCAGCAGTCACGGGGGTGGGTACGAGCAGTACTTC. This encodes CASSHGGGYEQYF.

V gene TRBV7-9 combines with J gene TRBJ1-1; TRBD1 matches at 7 bases. Germline V gives CDR1 SEHNR, CDR2 FQNEAQ (reference sequence). CDR3 length equals 18 residues. Trimming at V came to 1 base and at J to 0 bases, leaving 11 bases not matched to a gene. CDR3 DNA: TGTGCCAGCAGCTTAGTTAGTCCACACAGGGGTATGAACACTGAAGCTTTCTTT. This translates into CASSLVSPHRGMNTEAFF.

For the CDR3, the DNA is TGTGCCAGCAGTGAGGGCAAACTGTTTTTT. Its protein is CASSEGKLFF. This rearrangement joins TRBV6-1 to TRBJ1-4; D not certain. CDR1 and CDR2 from the germline V gene are MNHNS and SASEGT. The CDR3 runs 10 residues. V was clipped by 3 bases and J by 11 bases, with 4 bases between them.